This is a list of T cell receptor beta chains from one sample in a study of blood T cells in healthy people across ages. TCRdb itself ran the 5' RACE reads through MiXCR, one entry per CDR3 protein. The sample lists about 1.1 million distinct CDR3 sequences; 35% to 40% were seen once. The sample consisted of blood. The receptor source for this set is a man aged 18 to 29 in good health. Each CDR3 is given with its conserved first and last residue. Each record gives: V gene, D gene, J gene, clone size, CDR3 protein, CDR3 DNA. D genes are given only for firm matches. Clone size, where shown, is once, few, many, or a class for clones that have expanded.

TRBV20-1,-,TRBJ1-5,-,CSAERTAYSNQPQHF,TGCAGTGCCGAAAGGACAGCTTATAGCAATCAGCCCCAGCATTTT
TRBV20-1,-,TRBJ1-5,few,CSARDGAPYSNQPQHF,TGCAGTGCTAGAGATGGCGCCCCCTATAGCAATCAGCCCCAGCATTTT
TRBV12-3/TRBV12-4,-,TRBJ1-2,few,CASSFTGAGRGYTF,TGTGCCAGCAGTTTTACGGGAGCGGGACGCGGCTACACCTTC
TRBV20-1,TRBD2,TRBJ2-3,few,CSARAVGGGATDTQYF,TGCAGTGCTAGAGCGGTAGGCGGGGGGGCTACAGATACGCAGTATTTT
TRBV6-1,-,TRBJ2-5,-,CASSVWQAQETQYF,TGTGCCAGCAGTGTCTGGCAGGCGCAAGAGACCCAGTACTTC
TRBV27,-,TRBJ1-1,-,CASSPRLENTEAFF,TGTGCCAGCAGTCCCCGCCTTGAGAACACTGAAGCTTTCTTT
TRBV21-1,-,TRBJ1-5,-,CAPTGSHGGNQPQHF,TGTGCCCCTACGGGCAGTCATGGAGGCAATCAGCCCCAGCATTTT
TRBV20-1,TRBD1,TRBJ2-2,-,CSAKGTGEYTGELFF,TGCAGTGCTAAAGGGACAGGGGAATACACCGGGGAGCTGTTTTTT
TRBV14,-,TRBJ2-5,-,CASSPRLGLLLSQETQYF,TGTGCCAGCAGCCCGAGGTTGGGACTCCTATTAAGTCAAGAGACCCAGTACTTC
TRBV7-2,TRBD1,TRBJ1-2,-,CASSARQGSSYGYTF,TGTGCCAGCAGCGCCCGACAGGGTAGTAGCTATGGCTACACCTTC
TRBV6-1,-,TRBJ1-5,-,CVSSYGASNQPQHF,TGTGTCAGCAGCTACGGCGCAAGCAATCAGCCCCAGCATTTT
TRBV20-1,-,TRBJ2-2,few,CSASLGGRITGELFF,TGCAGTGCTAGTTTAGGGGGGCGTATCACCGGGGAGCTGTTTTTT
TRBV20-1,-,TRBJ2-3,-,CSASFASTDTQYF,TGCAGTGCTAGCTTCGCGAGCACAGATACGCAGTATTTT
TRBV6-2/TRBV6-3,-,TRBJ2-3,-,CASSYSRRSTDMQYF,TGTGCCAGCAGTTACTCGAGAAGAAGCACAGATATGCAGTATTTT
TRBV5-1,-,TRBJ2-4,-,CASSRALGENIQYF,TGCGCCAGCAGCCGAGCTCTTGGCGAAAACATTCAGTACTTC
TRBV6-5,-,TRBJ1-6,-,CASRNEPYNSPLHF,TGTGCCAGCCGGAATGAGCCCTATAATTCACCCCTCCACTTT
TRBV9,TRBD2,TRBJ2-3,-,CASSLNRAGVTDTQYF,TGTGCCAGCAGCTTAAATCGAGCGGGGGTGACAGATACGCAGTATTTT